This T cell receptor (beta chain) was sequenced for a study of graft-versus-host responses after intestinal transplantation. About the study: Those transplanted obtained multivisceral, liver-intestinal, or isolated intestinal grafts. Recipients across the board were started on anti-thymocyte globulin induction, then kept on tacrolimus and steroids for around three years.

General study points: High graft-versus-host to host-versus-graft clonal ratios were found in allografts of patients who had graft-donor T cell macrochimerism. Early post-transplant declines in HvG were associated with peak levels of circulating GvH clones.

J gave up 1 base and V 4 bases, and 13 bases lay outside the gene matches. The CDR3 consists of 17 residues. Germline loops: CDR1 MGHRA, CDR2 YSYEKL. Only in-frame clones appear in the TCRdb table, and some are missing; sequencing was by immunoSEQ multiplex PCR. The profile shows 90,000 to 150,000 clones, 85% to 95% of them singletons. Points on this clone: The target antigen is unknown.

The clonotype originates from a human donor who received an intestinal transplant. The rearrangement links TRBV4-1 to TRBJ2-7, with TRBD1 matching over 7 bases. The specimen comprised unstimulated CD8+ T cells sorted from spleen or lymph node cells, sampled before intestinal transplant. For the CDR3, the DNA is TGCGCCAGCAGCCCCCTCGGCGTGGGACAGATTTCCTACGAGCAGTACTTC. The encoded protein is CASSPLGVGQISYEQYF.